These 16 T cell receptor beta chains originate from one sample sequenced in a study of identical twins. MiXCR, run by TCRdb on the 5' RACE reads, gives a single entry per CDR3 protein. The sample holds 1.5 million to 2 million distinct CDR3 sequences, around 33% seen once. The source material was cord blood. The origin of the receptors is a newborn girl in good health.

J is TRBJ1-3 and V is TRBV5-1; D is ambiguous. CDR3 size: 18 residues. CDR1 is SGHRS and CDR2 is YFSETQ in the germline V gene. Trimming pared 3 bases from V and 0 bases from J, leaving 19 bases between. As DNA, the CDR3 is TGCGCCAGCAGCTCGGGCGCCGCTTCAAGTCGCTCTGGAAACACCATATATTTT. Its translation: CASSSGAASSRSGNTIYF.

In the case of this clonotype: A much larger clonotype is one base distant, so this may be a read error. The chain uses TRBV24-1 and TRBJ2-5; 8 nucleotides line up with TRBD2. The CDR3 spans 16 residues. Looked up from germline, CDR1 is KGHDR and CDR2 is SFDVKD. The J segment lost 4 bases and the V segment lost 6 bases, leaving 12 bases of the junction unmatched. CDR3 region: CATSRVTSVQGETQYF. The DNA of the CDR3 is TGTGCCACCAGTCGCGTGACTAGCGTCCAAGGAGAGACCCAGTACTTC.

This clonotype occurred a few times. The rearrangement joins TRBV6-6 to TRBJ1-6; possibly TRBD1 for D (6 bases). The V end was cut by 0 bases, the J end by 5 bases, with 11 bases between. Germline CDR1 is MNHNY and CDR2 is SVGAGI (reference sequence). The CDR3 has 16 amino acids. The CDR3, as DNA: TGTGCCAGCAGTTACTCAGGGACATACCATAATTCACCCCTCCACTTT. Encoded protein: CASSYSGTYHNSPLHF.

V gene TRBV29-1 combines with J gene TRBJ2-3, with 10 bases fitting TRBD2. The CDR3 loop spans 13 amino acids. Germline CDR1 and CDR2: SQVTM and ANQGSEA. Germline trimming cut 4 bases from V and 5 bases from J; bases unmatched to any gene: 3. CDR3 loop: CSVASGRRDTQYF. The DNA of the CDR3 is TGCAGCGTTGCTAGCGGGAGAAGAGATACGCAGTATTTT.

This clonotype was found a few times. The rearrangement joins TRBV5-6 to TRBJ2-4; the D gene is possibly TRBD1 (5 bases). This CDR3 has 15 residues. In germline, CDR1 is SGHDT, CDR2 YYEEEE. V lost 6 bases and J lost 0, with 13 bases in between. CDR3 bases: TGTGCCAGCACCGAACTCAGGGTAGCCAAAAACATTCAGTACTTC. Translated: CASTELRVAKNIQYF. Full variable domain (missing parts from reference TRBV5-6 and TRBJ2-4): DAGVTQSPTHLIKTRGQQVTLRCSPKSGHDTVSWYQQALGQGPQFIFQYYEEEERQRGNFPDRFSGHQFPNYSSELNVNALLLGDSALYLCASTELRVAKNIQYFGAGTRLSVL.

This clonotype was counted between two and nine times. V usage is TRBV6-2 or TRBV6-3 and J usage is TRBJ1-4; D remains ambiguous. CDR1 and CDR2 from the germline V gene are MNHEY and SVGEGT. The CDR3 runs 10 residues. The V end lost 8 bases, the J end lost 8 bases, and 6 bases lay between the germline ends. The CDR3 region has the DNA TGTGCCAGCCGGAGGGAAAAACTGTTTTTT. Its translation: CASRREKLFF.

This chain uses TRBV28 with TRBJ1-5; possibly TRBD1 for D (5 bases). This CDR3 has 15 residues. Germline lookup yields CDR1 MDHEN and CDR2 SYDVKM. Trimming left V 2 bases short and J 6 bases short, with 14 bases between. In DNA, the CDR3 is TGTGCCAGCAGTTTAGGTAGCAGGGTCGGTCAGCCCCAGCATTTT. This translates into CASSLGSRVGQPQHF.

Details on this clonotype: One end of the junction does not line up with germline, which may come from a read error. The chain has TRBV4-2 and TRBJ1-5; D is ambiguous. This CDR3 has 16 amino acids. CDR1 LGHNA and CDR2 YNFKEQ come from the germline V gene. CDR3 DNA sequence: TGTGCCAGCAGCCAAGATCCGGGAGGGAAAAATCAGCCCCGGCATTTT. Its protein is CASSQDPGGKNQPRHF.

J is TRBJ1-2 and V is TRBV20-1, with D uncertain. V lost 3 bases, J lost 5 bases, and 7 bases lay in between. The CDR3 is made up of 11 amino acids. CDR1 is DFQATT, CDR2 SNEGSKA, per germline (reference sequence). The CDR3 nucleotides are TGCAGTGCTAGGAAGGAGTATGGCTACACCTTC. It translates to CSARKEYGYTF.

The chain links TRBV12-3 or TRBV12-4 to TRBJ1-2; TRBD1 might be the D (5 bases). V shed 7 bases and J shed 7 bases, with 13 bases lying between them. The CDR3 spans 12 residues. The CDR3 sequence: CASTHGDCGYTF. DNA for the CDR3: TGTGCCAGCACCCATGGGGACTGTGGCTACACCTTC.

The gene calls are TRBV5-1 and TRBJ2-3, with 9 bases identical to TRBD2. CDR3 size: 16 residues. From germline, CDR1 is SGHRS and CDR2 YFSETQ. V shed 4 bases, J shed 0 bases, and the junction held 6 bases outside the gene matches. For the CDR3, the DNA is TGCGCCAGCAGCAAAGGGACTAGCCCTAGCACAGATACGCAGTATTTT. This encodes CASSKGTSPSTDTQYF.

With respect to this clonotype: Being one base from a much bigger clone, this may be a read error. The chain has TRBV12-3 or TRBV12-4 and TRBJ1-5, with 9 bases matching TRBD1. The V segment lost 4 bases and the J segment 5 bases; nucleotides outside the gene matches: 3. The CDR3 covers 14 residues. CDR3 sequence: CASSYGTGYQPQHF. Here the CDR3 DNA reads TGTGCCAGCAGTTACGGGACAGGGTATCAGCCCCAGCATTTT.

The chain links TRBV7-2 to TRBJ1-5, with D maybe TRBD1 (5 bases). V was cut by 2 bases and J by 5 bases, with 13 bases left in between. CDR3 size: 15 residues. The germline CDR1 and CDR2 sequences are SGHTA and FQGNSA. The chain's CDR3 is CASSLKRQGDQPQHF. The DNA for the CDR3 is TGTGCCAGCAGCTTAAAGCGCCAGGGTGATCAGCCCCAGCATTTT.

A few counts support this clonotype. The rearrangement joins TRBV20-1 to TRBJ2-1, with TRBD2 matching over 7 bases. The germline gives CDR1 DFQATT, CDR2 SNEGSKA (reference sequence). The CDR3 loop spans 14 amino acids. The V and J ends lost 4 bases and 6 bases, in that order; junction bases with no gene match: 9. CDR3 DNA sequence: TGCAGTGCTACATCGGGCGGGGGAGGCAATGAGCAGTTCTTC. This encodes CSATSGGGGNEQFF.

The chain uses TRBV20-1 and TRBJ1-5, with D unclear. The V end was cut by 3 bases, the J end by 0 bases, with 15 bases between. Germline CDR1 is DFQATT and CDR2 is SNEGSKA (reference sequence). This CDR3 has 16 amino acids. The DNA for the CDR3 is TGCAGTGCTAGGCCGGAACAGCCGTTTAGCAATCAGCCCCAGCATTTT. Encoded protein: CSARPEQPFSNQPQHF.

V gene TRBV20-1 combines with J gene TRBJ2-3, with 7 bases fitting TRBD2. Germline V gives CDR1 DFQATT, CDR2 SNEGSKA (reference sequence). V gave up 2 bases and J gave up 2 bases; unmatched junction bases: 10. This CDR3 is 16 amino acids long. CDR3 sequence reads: CSARRWEAGTTDTQYF. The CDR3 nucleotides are TGCAGTGCTAGACGGTGGGAAGCGGGAACCACAGATACGCAGTATTTT.